Each of the 32 T cell receptor beta chains below was sequenced from the same sample in a study of Graves' ophthalmopathy and Graves' hyperthyroidism. Investigators amplified TCR beta CDR3 regions from RNA transcripts. First-round RT-PCR relied on HTBI primers, and a second-round multiplex PCR came next. In TCRdb, the multiplex PCR reads were re-called with MiXCR into one record per CDR3 protein. The table records about 390,000 distinct CDR3 sequences, just over 15% of them present only once. Sequenced input: peripheral blood. The receptors come from a woman aged 18-30 years with stable Graves' hyperthyroidism.

Only a few counts were recorded for this clonotype. The chain links TRBV30 to TRBJ1-1; D is possibly TRBD1 (5 bases). With 0 bases removed from V and 0 bases from J, the gap between germline ends came to 14 bases. Per germline, CDR1 GTSNPN and CDR2 SVGIG (reference sequence). The CDR3 totals 16 residues. The CDR3 reads CAWSVWGRGLNTEAFF. The CDR3 DNA reads TGTGCCTGGAGTGTTTGGGGACGCGGGCTGAACACTGAAGCTTTCTTT.

This clonotype was seen repeatedly, ten times or more. The chain combines TRBV12-3 or TRBV12-4 with TRBJ1-2, with D maybe TRBD1 (5 bases). V lost 5 bases and J 4 bases, leaving 11 bases between the germline ends. The CDR3 consists of 13 residues. As DNA, the CDR3 is TGTGCCAGCAGTACCGACAGTCTCTATGGCTACACCTTC. Its protein is CASSTDSLYGYTF.

The chain couples TRBV28 to TRBJ1-3; 8 nucleotides match TRBD1. The germline V gene encodes CDR1 MDHEN and CDR2 SYDVKM. V was clipped by 4 bases and J by 10 bases; unmatched bases: 12. The CDR3 has 15 amino acids. For the CDR3, the DNA is TGTGCCAGCAGTTACCTACAGGGGGGAACTGGGACCATATATTTT. It is translated as CASSYLQGGTGTIYF.

At least ten counts were recorded for this clonotype. The chain joins TRBV11-2 to TRBJ1-1; TRBD1 aligns across 7 bases. This CDR3 has 15 amino acids. Germline V gives CDR1 SGHAT, CDR2 FQNNGV. The V gene end was trimmed by 4 bases and the J gene end by 2 bases; junction bases not matched to a gene: 7. Written as DNA, the CDR3 is TGTGCCAGCAGCTCAATCGACAGGGACAACACTGAAGCTTTCTTT. Translated, it gives CASSSIDRDNTEAFF. Complete variable domain (other parts from reference TRBV11-2 and TRBJ1-1): EAGVAQSPRYKIIEKRQSVAFWCNPISGHATLYWYQQILGQGPKLLIQFQNNGVVDDSQLPKDRFSAERLKGVDSTLKIQPAKLEDSAVYLCASSSIDRDNTEAFFGQGTRLTVV.

This clonotype was seen many times. Here the CDR3 reads CAGTGFRYEQYF. The CDR3 nucleotides are TGTGCCGGAACAGGGTTTCGGTACGAGCAGTACTTC. The chain combines TRBV2 with TRBJ2-7, with a weak D call TRBD1 (6 bases). Trimming took 11 bases from V and 4 from J, leaving 15 bases between them. CDR1 and CDR2 (germline): SNHLY, FYNNEI. This CDR3 region has 12 residues.

The V and J genes are TRBV18 and TRBJ1-2; D is uncertain. Between the trimmed V and J ends, which lost 4 bases and 7 bases, there was a span of 10 bases. Germline V gene lookup returns CDR1 KGHSH and CDR2 LQKENI. The CDR3 is 12 residues long. In nucleotides, the CDR3 is TGTGCCAGCTCACGTCCAGCGGGTGGCTACACCTTC. Translating it yields CASSRPAGGYTF. Full variable domain (rest looked up from reference TRBV18 and TRBJ1-2): NAGVMQNPRHLVRRRGQEARLRCSPMKGHSHVYWYRQLPEEGLKFMVYLQKENIIDESGMPKERFSAEFPKEGPSILRIQQVVRGDSAAYFCASSRPAGGYTFGSGTRLTVV.

Ten or more counts support this clonotype. J is TRBJ1-1 and V is TRBV7-8, with TRBD1 matching over 8 bases. CDR3 length: 16 residues. After removal of 0 bases from V and 1 base from J, the junction contained 4 bases not matched to a gene. In germline, CDR1 is SGHVS, CDR2 FQNEAQ. The CDR3 DNA reads TGTGCCAGCAGCTTAGCGTTTGGACAGGGGAACACTGAAGCTTTCTTT. Amino acids: CASSLAFGQGNTEAFF.

The chain links TRBV7-9 to TRBJ1-1; a weak D match, TRBD1 (5 bases). Germline CDR1 and CDR2: SEHNR and FQNEAQ (reference sequence). The V gene lost 5 bases and the J gene lost 3 bases, with 10 bases spanning the gap. CDR3 length equals 13 residues. The CDR3 spells CASSLDSYTEAFF. The CDR3 DNA sequence: TGTGCCAGCAGCCTCGACAGCTACACTGAAGCTTTCTTT. Looking up the rest from reference TRBV7-9 and TRBJ1-1 gives the full variable domain: DTGVSQNPRHKITKRGQNVTFRCDPISEHNRLYWYRQTLGQGPEFLTYFQNEAQLEKSRLLSDRFSAERPKGSFSTLEIQRTEQGDSAMYLCASSLDSYTEAFFGQGTRLTVV.

The DNA of the CDR3 is TGTGCCAGCAGTCTGGGACTAGGGATTCAAGAGACCCAGTACTTC. It specifies CASSLGLGIQETQYF. The rearrangement joins TRBV27 to TRBJ2-5, with 8 nucleotides matching TRBD2. After removal of 5 bases from V and 2 bases from J, the junction contained 7 bases not matched to a gene. This CDR3 is 15 amino acids long. Looked up from germline, CDR1 is MNHEY and CDR2 is SMNVEV (reference sequence).

In this sample, this clonotype turned up a few times. This rearrangement joins TRBV12-3 or TRBV12-4 to TRBJ1-6, with 7 bases identical to TRBD1. The trim removed 6 bases at V and 9 bases at J, leaving 17 bases unmatched. The CDR3 has 17 residues. CDR3 residues: CASSPHGTVVRFSPLHF. The CDR3 bases are TGTGCCAGCAGCCCACATGGGACAGTTGTGCGATTTTCACCCCTCCACTTT.

This clonotype appeared many times. This sequence joins TRBV7-8 and TRBJ2-7; 7 bases are a match to TRBD1. CDR1 SGHVS and CDR2 FQNEAQ come from the germline V gene. This CDR3 contains 16 residues. The V and J ends lost 6 bases and 4 bases, in that order; junction bases with no gene match: 15. CDR3 DNA sequence: TGTGCCAGCAGTCGGGACAGCCAAGAGTTAGGGTACGAGCAGTACTTC. This gives the protein CASSRDSQELGYEQYF. Full variable domain (missing parts from reference TRBV7-8 and TRBJ2-7): GAGVSQSPRYKVAKRGQDVALRCDPISGHVSLFWYQQALGQGPEFLTYFQNEAQLDKSGLPSDRFFAERPEGSVSTLKIQRTQQEDSAVYLCASSRDSQELGYEQYFGPGTRLTVT.

This clonotype was found a few times. For the CDR3, the DNA is TGTGCCAGCAGCTTAGAGTTATCCGGGGAGCTGTTTTTT. This codes for CASSLELSGELFF. The chain links TRBV7-2 to TRBJ2-2; D ambiguous. CDR1 is SGHTA, CDR2 FQGNSA, per germline. The CDR3 is 13 residues long. The germline V and J ends were trimmed by 1 base and 6 bases, with 6 bases remaining between them.

Ten or more counts support this clonotype. V is TRBV5-1 and J is TRBJ2-4, with 9 bases fitting TRBD1. The germline gives CDR1 SGHRS, CDR2 YFSETQ. The junction had 9 bases not matched to a gene; V was cut back by 0 bases and J by 8 bases. The CDR3 totals 16 residues. CDR3: CASSLDGGTGSHIQYF. The CDR3 DNA follows: TGCGCCAGCAGCTTGGATGGTGGGACAGGGTCACACATTCAGTACTTC.

This clonotype appeared many times. V usage is TRBV29-1 and J usage is TRBJ2-7; D is perhaps TRBD1 or TRBD2 (5 bases each). The CDR3 runs to 13 residues. Germline CDR1 SQVTM, CDR2 ANQGSEA. Trimming cost V 7 bases and J 6 bases, with 19 bases left between them. CDR3 DNA: TGCAGCGGTACTCGTACCCGGGGCGGCGAGCAGTACTTC. This codes for CSGTRTRGGEQYF.

The chain links TRBV11-1 to TRBJ1-2, with D maybe TRBD1 (6 bases). The germline CDR1 and CDR2 sequences are SGHAT and FQDESV (reference sequence). Trimming pared 1 base from V and 0 bases from J, leaving 18 bases between. CDR3 length: 18 amino acids. The CDR3 spells CASSLELVTGGPNYGYTF. The CDR3 DNA is TGTGCCAGCAGCTTAGAATTGGTGACAGGAGGTCCTAACTATGGCTACACCTTC.

This chain joins TRBV15 and TRBJ2-7; D is undetermined. The CDR3 has 15 residues. With 1 base removed from V and 6 bases from J, the gap between germline ends came to 16 bases. Germline-derived CDR1 and CDR2 are LNHNV and YYDKDF (reference sequence). This chain's CDR3 is CATSRGERLAREQYF. The CDR3 DNA sequence: TGTGCCACCAGCAGAGGGGAAAGATTAGCTCGCGAGCAGTACTTC.

In its sample, this clonotype was seen many times. The genes are TRBV6-5 and TRBJ1-6, with 8 bases identical to TRBD1. This CDR3 region has 14 residues. The V and J ends lost 4 bases and 6 bases, in that order; junction bases with no gene match: 2. The germline V gene encodes CDR1 MNHEY and CDR2 SVGAGI. The CDR3 spells CASSLDRANSPLHF. CDR3 nucleotides: TGTGCCAGCAGTTTGGACAGGGCTAATTCACCCCTCCACTTT.

The CDR3 sequence is CASSFPRTESNTGELFF. Written as DNA, the CDR3 is TGTGCCAGCAGTTTTCCCCGGACGGAATCGAACACCGGGGAGCTGTTTTTT. The J gene is TRBJ2-2, the V gene TRBV12-3 or TRBV12-4; D not certain. Trimming left V 3 bases short and J 0 bases short, with 14 bases between. The CDR3 length is 17 residues.

This clonotype was counted at least ten times. V and J are TRBV3-1 and TRBJ1-2; 8 nucleotides align to TRBD1. Germline lookup yields CDR1 LGHDT and CDR2 YNNKEL (reference sequence). V shed 8 bases and J 2 bases; nucleotides not matched to a gene: 4. The length of the CDR3 is 13 residues. The DNA of the CDR3 is TGTGCCAGCGGGAACAGGGGGAACTATGGCTACACCTTC. Translation gives CASGNRGNYGYTF.

This clonotype was recorded once. The V and J genes are TRBV6-1 and TRBJ1-3; 10 bases agree with TRBD1. Trimming cost V 8 bases and J 3 bases; bases outside gene matches: 7. Germline lookup yields CDR1 MNHNS and CDR2 SASEGT. This CDR3 is 15 amino acids long. In DNA form, the CDR3 reads TGTGCCAGCCTCCGGGACAGGGGTATTGGAAACACCATATATTTT. This translates into CASLRDRGIGNTIYF.

CDR3 DNA sequence: TGCGCCAGCAGTGAGGGGCCCGCAGGCCCCTTGGAGGAGCAGTACTTC. Its protein product is CASSEGPAGPLEEQYF. The genes are TRBV10-1 and TRBJ2-7; D call uncertain. Deletions cut 2 bases from V and 7 bases from J, with 21 bases between. CDR3 length: 16 amino acids. The germline CDR1 and CDR2 sequences are WNHNN and SYGVQD (reference sequence).

This clonotype occurred many times. This chain connects TRBV19 to TRBJ1-1; no clear D gene. Per germline, CDR1 LNHDA and CDR2 SQIVND (reference sequence). The CDR3 spans 15 residues. V was cut by 6 bases and J by 1 base, with 15 bases left in between. The CDR3 DNA follows: TGTGCCAGTAGGGAATTGGGTTGGGGGAACACTGAAGCTTTCTTT. Translated: CASRELGWGNTEAFF.

The V and J genes are TRBV7-8 and TRBJ1-1; no reliable D call. The V gene's germline CDR1 is SGHVS and CDR2 FQNEAQ. The V end was cut by 5 bases, the J end by 3 bases, with 13 bases between. The CDR3 has 14 amino acids. This CDR3 is CASSVLEGYTEAFF. CDR3 in DNA: TGTGCCAGCAGCGTACTAGAGGGATACACTGAAGCTTTCTTT.

There are many counts of this clonotype. The J gene is TRBJ2-7, the V gene TRBV2; no reliable D call. The CDR3 is 14 amino acids. The ends were cut back, 3 bases at V and 3 bases at J, with 12 bases in the middle. Germline loops: CDR1 SNHLY, CDR2 FYNNEI. The CDR3 DNA reads as TGTGCCAGCAGTGATTTCCGGTCAGACTACGAGCAGTACTTC. Its translation is CASSDFRSDYEQYF.

This clonotype was picked up many times. The chain carries TRBV28 and TRBJ1-2; D is undetermined. CDR3 length: 12 residues. Trimming removed 6 bases from V and 8 bases from J, with 13 bases in between. The germline V gene has CDR1 MDHEN and CDR2 SYDVKM. The CDR3 protein is CASSQARIGYTF. In DNA, the CDR3 is TGTGCCAGCAGCCAGGCCCGTATAGGCTACACCTTC.

The table lists this clonotype with a few counts. The rearrangement links TRBV11-3 to TRBJ1-1; D not certain. The CDR3 is 13 residues long. CDR1 is SGHNT, CDR2 YENEEA, per germline. V was shortened by 3 bases and J by 7 bases, with 12 bases between the two germline ends. Written as DNA, the CDR3 is TGTGCCAGCAGCTTGACGAGGGTGAATGAAGCTTTCTTT. Amino acids: CASSLTRVNEAFF.

This chain links TRBV28 with TRBJ2-5, with TRBD2 matching 16 bases. J lost 4 bases, V lost 6 bases, and 8 bases had no gene match. The CDR3 has 17 amino acids. Germline-derived CDR1 and CDR2 are MDHEN and SYDVKM. CDR3 in DNA: TGTGCCAGCAGCGACTCCGGGACTAGCGGGGGGGTAGAGACCCAGTACTTC. It translates to CASSDSGTSGGVETQYF.

This chain connects TRBV3-1 to TRBJ1-2; maybe TRBD1 (5 bases). This CDR3 is 14 amino acids long. Germline values: CDR1 LGHDT, CDR2 YNNKEL (reference sequence). Trimming took 3 bases from V and 8 from J, leaving 16 bases between them. The CDR3 sequence: CASSHSEGHRGYTF. The CDR3 region has the DNA TGTGCCAGCAGCCATTCCGAGGGGCATAGGGGCTACACCTTC.

In its sample, this clonotype was seen many times. The J gene is TRBJ1-2, the V gene TRBV24-1; D gene uncertain. This CDR3 has 13 amino acids. The germline CDR1 and CDR2 sequences are KGHDR and SFDVKD. Trimming took 0 bases from V and 8 from J, leaving 9 bases between them. CDR3 region: CATSDLQDNGYTF. As DNA, the CDR3 is TGTGCCACCAGTGATTTGCAGGATAACGGCTACACCTTC.

This clonotype was counted ten times or more. This chain uses TRBV6-5 with TRBJ1-1; 7 bases match TRBD1. The CDR3 has 14 amino acids. V lost 4 bases and J lost 4; bases outside the gene matches: 6. Looked up from germline, CDR1 is MNHEY and CDR2 is SVGAGI. The CDR3 DNA is TGTGCCAGCAGTTTAGGGGGCGAGGGCACTGAAGCTTTCTTT. This gives the protein CASSLGGEGTEAFF.

In this sample, this clonotype turned up many times. The chain couples TRBV15 to TRBJ1-1; D is possibly TRBD1 (5 bases). From germline, CDR1 is LNHNV and CDR2 YYDKDF (reference sequence). V lost 3 bases, J lost 8 bases, and 13 bases lay in between. CDR3 size: 13 residues. The CDR3 sequence is CATSSSWGGEAFF. For the CDR3, the DNA is TGTGCCACCAGCAGCTCCTGGGGCGGCGAAGCTTTCTTT.

This clonotype showed up many times. The chain employs TRBV3-1 and TRBJ1-2, with a tentative D call TRBD1 (5 bases). V was shortened by 4 bases and J by 5 bases, with 14 bases between the two germline ends. From germline, CDR1 is LGHDT and CDR2 YNNKEL (reference sequence). The CDR3 has 14 residues. CDR3 amino acids: CASSPRQTGYGYTF. Written as DNA, the CDR3 is TGTGCCAGCAGCCCTCGACAGACCGGGTATGGCTACACCTTC. Based on the CDR3 plus reference TRBV3-1 and TRBJ1-2, the full variable domain is DTAVSQTPKYLVTQMGNDKSIKCEQNLGHDTMYWYKQDSKKFLKIMFSYNNKELIINETVPNRFSPKSPDKAHLNLHINSLELGDSAVYFCASSPRQTGYGYTFGSGTRLTVV.